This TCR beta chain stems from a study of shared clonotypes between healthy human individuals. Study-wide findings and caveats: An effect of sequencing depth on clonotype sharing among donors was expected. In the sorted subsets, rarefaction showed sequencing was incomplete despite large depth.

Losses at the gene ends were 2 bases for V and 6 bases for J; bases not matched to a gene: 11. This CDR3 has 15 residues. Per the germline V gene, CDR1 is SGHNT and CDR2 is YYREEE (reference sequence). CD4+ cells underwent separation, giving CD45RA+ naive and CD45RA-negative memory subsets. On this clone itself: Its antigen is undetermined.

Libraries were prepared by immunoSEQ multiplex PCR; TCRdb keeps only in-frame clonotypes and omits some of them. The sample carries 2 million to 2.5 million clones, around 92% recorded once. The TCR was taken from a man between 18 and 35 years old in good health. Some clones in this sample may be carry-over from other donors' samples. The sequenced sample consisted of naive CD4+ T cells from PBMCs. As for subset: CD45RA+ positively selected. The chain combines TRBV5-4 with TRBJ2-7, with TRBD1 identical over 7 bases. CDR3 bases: TGTGCCAGCAGCTTAGAGACAGGGAGACGCGGCGAGCAGTACTTC. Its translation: CASSLETGRRGEQYF.